A selection of T cell receptor beta chains follows, all from one sample in a study of pediatric ulcerative colitis. Profiling relied on immunoSEQ multiplex PCR, and the TCRdb table lists in-frame clones only, not all of them. Of about 25,000 clones in the sample, about 69% were seen once. Sequencing input: gut tissue. These TCRs come from a boy aged 5-17 years with severe ulcerative colitis. Each CDR3 is given with its conserved first and last residue. The D gene is left open where the match is weak. Only part of the rows carry a size: once, few, many, or a class if the clone is expanded.

TRBV30	.	.	TRBJ2-7	TGTGCCTGGAGTGTTTTGAGGGGCTTTTCTTCCTACGAGCAGTACTTC	CAWSVLRGFSSYEQYF
TRBV11-2	TRBD2	.	TRBJ2-3	TGTGCCAGCAGCCCCGGGACTAGCGGTACAGATACGCAGTATTTT	CASSPGTSGTDTQYF
TRBV27	.	few	TRBJ2-1	TGTGCCAGCAGTTTCAACGGCGTCTACAATGAGCAGTTCTTC	CASSFNGVYNEQFF
TRBV27	.	.	TRBJ2-7	TGTGCCAGCAGTCCCCTGGGGGTGGCGACCTACGAGCAGTACTTC	CASSPLGVATYEQYF
TRBV5-4	.	few	TRBJ1-2	TGTGCCAGCAGCGCCCCGAGGGGCACGACTGAACGGTACACCTTC	CASSAPRGTTERYTF
TRBV6-1	TRBD2	few	TRBJ2-1	TGTGCCAGCGCGATACTAGCGGGGGACTACAATGAGCAGTTCTTC	CASAILAGDYNEQFF
TRBV4-3	TRBD2	.	TRBJ2-1	TGCGCCAGCAGCCAGGGGACTAGCGGGATATTTCTGTTCTTC	CASSQGTSGIFLFF
TRBV7-2	.	few	TRBJ2-7	TGTGCCAGCAGCTTAGCCAGCGCCGCCTACGAGCAGTACTTC	CASSLASAAYEQYF
TRBV18	.	.	TRBJ1-4	TGTGCCAGCTCCGCCTCCTCCCTTATTGCAACTAATGAAAAACTGTTTTTT	CASSASSLIATNEKLFF
TRBV2	TRBD2	.	TRBJ2-5	TGTGCCAGCAGTCCACTAGCGGCCCAAGAGACCCAGTACTTC	CASSPLAAQETQYF
TRBV29-1	.	.	TRBJ2-7	TGCAGCGTTGCGACCCAGCCAAGCTCCTACGAGCAGTACTTC	CSVATQPSSYEQYF
TRBV11-2	TRBD2	.	TRBJ2-5	TGTGCCAGCAGCAGAGTAGCGGGAGGGGGGGGAGAGACCCAGTACTTC	CASSRVAGGGGETQYF
TRBV2	TRBD2	once	TRBJ2-1	TGTGCCAGCAGTGAACGGCTAGCGGATTTCTACAATGAGCAGTTCTTC	CASSERLADFYNEQFF
TRBV10-3	TRBD1	few	TRBJ1-2	TGTGCCATCAGTAAGGCAGGGGGAGATGGCTACACCTTC	CAISKAGGDGYTF
TRBV6-5	.	.	TRBJ2-2	TGTGCCAGCAGCTACAGTAGCACCGGGGAGCTGTTTTTT	CASSYSSTGELFF
TRBV19	.	.	TRBJ1-2	TGTGCCAGTAGTATTGAAGGAAGAGGCTACACCTTC	CASSIEGRGYTF
TRBV30	.	.	TRBJ1-2	TGTGCCTGGAGTGTAGACCTAGGAAGCCCTAACTATGGCTACACCTTC	CAWSVDLGSPNYGYTF
TRBV5-4	.	.	TRBJ1-1	TGTGCCAGCAGCTTGTGGCAGGGGACTGAAGCTTTCTTT	CASSLWQGTEAFF
TRBV4-2	.	few	TRBJ1-1	TGTGCCAGCAGCTTCGGGGTTCGAACTGAAGCTTTCTTT	CASSFGVRTEAFF
TRBV7-9	TRBD2	.	TRBJ2-7	TGTGCCAGCAGCTTAGTGAGTATGGGACTAGGTTATCCCGAGCAGTACTTC	CASSLVSMGLGYPEQYF
TRBV19	.	.	TRBJ1-1	TGTGCCAGTAGTATAACAGGGTGGACCACTGAAGCTTTCTTT	CASSITGWTTEAFF
TRBV5-1	.	.	TRBJ2-2	TGCGCCAGCAGCTGGGGAACAGGTCAAAACACCGGGGAGCTGTTTTTT	CASSWGTGQNTGELFF
TRBV10-3	.	.	TRBJ2-5	TGTGCCTACAAGGACGAAGGGGTTGAGACCCAGTACTTC	CAYKDEGVETQYF
TRBV7-2	.	once	TRBJ1-1	TGTGCCAGCAGCTTAACAGGGACCTCAAACACTGAAGCTTTCTTT	CASSLTGTSNTEAFF
TRBV11-3	.	few	TRBJ2-3	TGTGCCAGCAGCTTTTCCCGGGACCACCGAGATACGCAGTATTTT	CASSFSRDHRDTQYF
TRBV5-1	.	.	TRBJ2-1	TGCGCCAGCAGCTCTATTCCCGGTTTATCCTACAATGAGCAGTTCTTC	CASSSIPGLSYNEQFF
TRBV19	.	.	TRBJ1-2	TGTGCCAGTAGTATTTGGGGCGCTAACTATGGCTACACCTTC	CASSIWGANYGYTF
TRBV11-2	.	few	TRBJ2-1	TGTGCCAGCAGCTTAGGAGCGCGAGGTGAGCAGTTCTTC	CASSLGARGEQFF
TRBV30	.	few	TRBJ1-1	TGTGCCTGGAGTGTGGAAACTGAAGCTTTCTTT	CAWSVETEAFF
TRBV4-1	TRBD2	.	TRBJ2-1	TGCGCCAGCAGCCGGGACTACTACAATGAGCAGTTCTTC	CASSRDYYNEQFF
TRBV5-4	.	.	TRBJ1-3	TGTGCCAGCAGCTTGGGTACACACTCTGGAAACACCATATATTTT	CASSLGTHSGNTIYF
TRBV30	TRBD1	.	TRBJ1-6	TGTGCCTGGGCCGGGACAGGGAATTCACCCCTCCACTTT	CAWAGTGNSPLHF
TRBV7-2	TRBD2	.	TRBJ2-7	TGTGCCAGCAGCTTAGTTGCGGGGGTTTCCTACGAGCAGTACTTC	CASSLVAGVSYEQYF
TRBV18	.	.	TRBJ1-2	TGTGCCAGCTCACCGCTCGCGCCCTCGGATGGCTACACCTTC	CASSPLAPSDGYTF
TRBV25-1	TRBD1	.	TRBJ1-1	TGTGCCAGCAGTGACGAACAGGGGGTGAGCACTGAAGCTTTCTTT	CASSDEQGVSTEAFF
TRBV6-1	.	.	TRBJ2-6	TGTGCCAGCAGTGAAGACAGCTCTGGGGCCAACGTCCTGACTTTC	CASSEDSSGANVLTF
TRBV5-6	.	.	TRBJ1-2	TGTGCCAGCAGCTTTGGCGGGGGTGACGGCTACACCTTC	CASSFGGGDGYTF
TRBV19	.	.	TRBJ2-7	TGTGCCAGTAGTACGGGTAGCGGCGCTATTCGTAGCTACGAGCAGTACTTC	CASSTGSGAIRSYEQYF
TRBV5-1	.	medium-sized	TRBJ2-7	TGCGCCAGCAGTCCGCAGGGCTCCTACGAGCAGTACTTC	CASSPQGSYEQYF
TRBV9	TRBD1	.	TRBJ1-3	TGTGCCAGCAGCGCCACAGGGGGCTCCGGAAACACCATATATTTT	CASSATGGSGNTIYF
TRBV21-1	.	.	TRBJ1-1	TGTGCCAGCAGCATTCAGTTGGGGGGAGAGACTGAAGCTTTCTTT	CASSIQLGGETEAFF
TRBV27	TRBD1	few	TRBJ2-3	TGTGCCAGCAGTTGGGGACAGTTCGAAACAGATACGCAGTATTTT	CASSWGQFETDTQYF
TRBV9	TRBD2	.	TRBJ2-1	TGTGCCAGCAGCACGACTAGCGGGGTCTACAATGAGCAGTTCTTC	CASSTTSGVYNEQFF
TRBV14	.	.	TRBJ1-5	TGTGCCAGCAGCCTTCAGGGAAACCAGCCCCAGCATTTT	CASSLQGNQPQHF
TRBV6-1	TRBD1	.	TRBJ1-4	TGTGCCAGCAGTGAAGCGTTGGGACAGGGAGATGAAAAACTGTTTTTT	CASSEALGQGDEKLFF
TRBV7-2	.	.	TRBJ2-7	TGTGCCAGCAGCTTAGCCCCGGCCGGGCCGGGATACGAGCAGTACTTC	CASSLAPAGPGYEQYF
TRBV29-1	TRBD2	.	TRBJ2-5	TGCAGCGTTCCGGGACTACAAGAGACCCAGTACTTC	CSVPGLQETQYF
TRBV2	TRBD2	few	TRBJ2-7	TGTGCCAGCAGGGCCGGGACTAGCGGGAGAGACGAGCAGTACTTC	CASRAGTSGRDEQYF